The 2 T cell receptor beta chains listed next were all sequenced from one sample in a study of cytomegalovirus exposure and HLA in healthy donors. Sequencing was performed with immunoSEQ multiplex PCR; in TCRdb, only in-frame clones are kept and a portion is missing. The table lists around 260,000 clones, about 92% of them singletons, with approximately 3.1% in the top ten. The specimen sequenced was PBMCs. These receptors originate from a woman in her thirties in good health and CMV-seronegative.

This clone was found once. The same CDR3 can be traced to other DNA sequences in this sample. The J gene is TRBJ2-3, the V gene TRBV15; the D gene is possibly TRBD1 (5 bases). The CDR3 runs 14 residues. Trimming removed 1 base at V and 2 bases at J, with 7 bases between. Germline assignment: CDR1 LNHNV and CDR2 YYDKDF (reference sequence). The DNA for the CDR3 is TGTGCCACCAGCAGAGGGACATCCACAGATACGCAGTATTTT. Protein product: CATSRGTSTDTQYF.

This chain uses TRBV7-2 with TRBJ2-3, with 8 bases matching TRBD2. The germline V gene encodes CDR1 SGHTA and CDR2 FQGNSA. This CDR3 comprises 16 residues. J was trimmed by 2 bases and V by 5 bases; bases with no gene match: 9. The CDR3 nucleotides read TGTGCCAGCAGCCTCCTGACTAGCGTATACACAGATACGCAGTATTTT. Protein product: CASSLLTSVYTDTQYF.